The sequence of this T cell receptor beta chain was determined in a study of T cells in Graves' hyperthyroidism and ophthalmopathy. Amplified TCR beta CDR3 regions came from RNA transcripts. The study used the HTBI primer set for a first-round RT-PCR of the TCR CDR3. MiXCR, run by TCRdb on the multiplex PCR reads, gives a single entry per CDR3 protein. The table shows around 380,000 distinct CDR3 sequences, with around an eighth occurring only once. This clonotype was detected many times. Its specificity is not known. Notes on the study in general: Ophthalmopathy, which appeared later, was predicted by the model a median around 6 months before onset.

The V gene's germline CDR1 is LNHNV and CDR2 YYDKDF (reference sequence). V lost 3 bases and J lost 7, with 13 bases in between. The CDR3 loop spans 15 amino acids. Sampled blood dates from first hyperthyroidism diagnosis, and it precedes any ophthalmopathy symptoms. This clonotype originated in a man younger than 40 with Graves' hyperthyroidism that later progressed to Graves' ophthalmopathy. The specimen was blood. The V and J genes are TRBV15 and TRBJ1-6; the D gene is possibly TRBD1 (6 bases). The CDR3 here is CATSRTTGLNSPLHF. The CDR3, as DNA: TGTGCCACCAGCAGGACAACAGGGCTAAATTCACCCCTCCACTTT.